The 7 T cell receptor beta chains below all came from one sample that was sequenced in a study of T cells in Graves' hyperthyroidism and ophthalmopathy. Amplified TCR beta CDR3 regions came from RNA transcripts. The HTBI primer set was used in a first-round RT-PCR of the TCR CDR3. MiXCR was run by TCRdb on the multiplex PCR reads, yielding one entry per CDR3 protein. Of 620,000 or so distinct CDR3 sequences listed, roughly 14% are singletons. What was sequenced was blood. Receptors were obtained from a woman between 50 and 59 years old with Graves' ophthalmopathy.

Note on this clonotype: The junction and the germline gene differ at one end; a read error may be behind it. V and J are TRBV5-1 and TRBJ2-1; D may be TRBD1 or TRBD2 (6 bases each). The CDR3 has 14 amino acids. Germline CDR1 and CDR2: SGHRS and YFSETQ. This CDR3 is CASSWAGRDNEQSF. As DNA, the CDR3 is TGCGCCAGCAGCTGGGCTGGGCGGGACAATGAGCAGTCCTTC.

This clonotype was recorded many times. This chain connects TRBV27 to TRBJ1-1; 9 bases match TRBD1. The CDR3 length is 17 residues. Germline trimming cut 3 bases from V and 5 bases from J; bases unmatched to any gene: 13. Germline V gene sequence: CDR1 MNHEY, CDR2 SMNVEV (reference sequence). CDR3 sequence (DNA): TGTGCCAGCAGTTTTCTCCCAATACAGGGGGCGCGGACTGAAGCTTTCTTT. Protein: CASSFLPIQGARTEAFF.

At least ten counts were recorded for this clonotype. This chain links TRBV28 with TRBJ1-1; no reliable D call. Trimming pared 7 bases from V and 1 base from J, leaving 16 bases between. There are 15 residues in the CDR3. CDR1 is MDHEN, CDR2 SYDVKM, per germline. The chain's CDR3 is CASTLGMKRNTEAFF. CDR3 nucleotide sequence: TGTGCCAGCACCCTGGGGATGAAGAGGAACACTGAAGCTTTCTTT.

The chain recombines TRBV12-3 or TRBV12-4 with TRBJ1-4; 9 bases match TRBD1. This CDR3 region has 14 residues. The V segment lost 5 bases and the J segment 7 bases; nucleotides outside the gene matches: 5. This CDR3 is CASSHRGLFEKLFF. The CDR3 DNA reads as TGTGCCAGCAGTCACAGGGGGCTTTTTGAAAAACTGTTTTTT.

This clonotype was recorded at least ten times. The chain has TRBV11-2 and TRBJ2-1; D is uncertain. With 3 bases removed from V and 5 bases from J, the gap between germline ends came to 8 bases. This CDR3 has 13 residues. CDR1 SGHAT and CDR2 FQNNGV come from the germline V gene. DNA for the CDR3: TGTGCCAGCAGCTTTCACCCGAACAATGAGCAGTTCTTC. This sequence encodes CASSFHPNNEQFF.

This clonotype was counted many times. The rearrangement links TRBV5-5 to TRBJ2-2, with a tentative D call TRBD1 (5 bases). Germline V gene lookup returns CDR1 SGHKS and CDR2 YYEKEE (reference sequence). V lost 4 bases to trimming and J lost 0 bases, with 13 bases between them. The CDR3 is 16 residues long. The CDR3 is CASSRIRATNTGELFF. CDR3 sequence (DNA): TGTGCCAGCAGCCGGATCAGGGCGACGAACACCGGGGAGCTGTTTTTT. Complete variable domain (other parts from reference TRBV5-5 and TRBJ2-2): DAGVTQSPTHLIKTRGQQVTLRCSPISGHKSVSWYQQVLGQGPQFIFQYYEKEERGRGNFPDRFSARQFPNYSSELNVNALLLGDSALYLCASSRIRATNTGELFFGEGSRLTVL.

This clonotype was seen repeatedly, ten times or more. This chain joins TRBV28 and TRBJ2-5; 14 bases match TRBD2. V was pared by 6 bases and J by 5 bases, with 11 bases of the junction left unmatched. CDR3 length: 17 amino acids. Germline values: CDR1 MDHEN, CDR2 SYDVKM. Here the CDR3 DNA reads TGTGCCAGCAGCCCGACTAGCGGGAGGGCGGCGTCGGAGACCCAGTACTTC. Encoded protein: CASSPTSGRAASETQYF.